Following are 10 T cell receptor beta chains from one sample sequenced in a study of control samples from healthy donors and cancer patients. Clones were sequenced by immunoSEQ multiplex PCR, and TCRdb holds only the in-frame ones, with some missing. Of about 120,000 clones in the sample, more than 75% were seen once. The sample was blood. These receptors were taken from a woman between 70 and 85 years old in good health.

V gene TRBV5-4 combines with J gene TRBJ1-1; the D gene is possibly TRBD1 (5 bases). CDR1 is SGHNT, CDR2 YYREEE, per germline (reference sequence). The CDR3 runs 15 residues. Trimming cost V 0 bases and J 1 base, with 10 bases left between them. The DNA for the CDR3 is TGTGCCAGCAGCTTGGTGAGGGGTAGGAACACTGAAGCTTTCTTT. Its translation is CASSLVRGRNTEAFF.

The V call is TRBV4-2, the J call TRBJ1-3; the D is unclear. The germline V gene has CDR1 LGHNA and CDR2 YNFKEQ. V lost 1 base, J lost 0 bases, and 10 bases lay in between. CDR3 size: 16 residues. CDR3 DNA: TGTGCCAGCAGCCAAGTGGGTGGGAACTCTGGAAACACCATATATTTT. Translation gives CASSQVGGNSGNTIYF.

The chain couples TRBV10-1 to TRBJ2-7; TRBD2 is a possible D gene (6 bases). V lost 5 bases and J lost 5, with 16 bases in between. Looked up from germline, CDR1 is WNHNN and CDR2 is SYGVQD (reference sequence). This CDR3 comprises 14 residues. The CDR3 region is CASSSSGYLDEQYF. The CDR3 nucleotides read TGCGCCAGCAGTAGTAGCGGATACCTTGACGAGCAGTACTTC.

This rearrangement joins TRBV7-9 to TRBJ1-6; no definite D call. The CDR3 runs 13 residues. V shed 5 bases and J shed 9 bases, with 11 bases lying between them. From germline, CDR1 is SEHNR and CDR2 FQNEAQ (reference sequence). The CDR3 coding sequence is TGTGCCAGCAGCCCAATAGAGAGTTCACCCCTCCACTTT. It codes for CASSPIESSPLHF.

The chain links TRBV4-1 to TRBJ1-2; D remains ambiguous. The V gene's germline CDR1 is MGHRA and CDR2 YSYEKL. This CDR3 is 15 amino acids long. Between the trimmed V and J ends, which lost 4 bases and 0 bases, there was a span of 12 bases. CDR3 residues: CASSPPGRTNYGYTF. The CDR3, as DNA: TGCGCCAGCAGCCCCCCTGGCAGGACTAACTATGGCTACACCTTC.

To note about this clone: This specimen includes other DNA sequences encoding the same CDR3. The chain uses TRBV29-1 and TRBJ2-3, with D tentatively TRBD2 (5 bases). The CDR3 has 13 residues. Germline V lookup: CDR1 SQVTM, CDR2 ANQGSEA. Between the trimmed V and J ends, which lost 2 bases and 0 bases, there was a span of 6 bases. The chain's CDR3 is CSVEPGSTDTQYF. The CDR3 DNA reads TGCAGCGTTGAACCGGGGAGCACAGATACGCAGTATTTT.

This sequence joins TRBV2 and TRBJ2-3; 7 bases are shared with TRBD2. CDR3 length: 15 residues. J lost 1 base, V lost 7 bases, and 8 bases had no gene match. Germline V gene sequence: CDR1 SNHLY, CDR2 FYNNEI. The CDR3 loop reads CASTEQRGRTDTQYF. The DNA of the CDR3 is TGTGCCAGCACCGAGCAGCGGGGCCGCACAGATACGCAGTATTTT.

This chain uses TRBV5-1 with TRBJ1-2, with a possible D match to TRBD1 (5 bases). From germline, CDR1 is SGHRS and CDR2 YFSETQ. Trimming cost V 4 bases and J 4 bases, with 17 bases left between them. The CDR3 is 15 residues long. The CDR3 DNA is TGCGCCAGCAGCAGGGACCGGGACCTATTCTATGGCTACACCTTC. Translation: CASSRDRDLFYGYTF.

This chain links TRBV5-4 with TRBJ2-1; 7 bases match TRBD1. J gave up 4 bases and V 4 bases, and 11 bases lay outside the gene matches. This CDR3 is 16 amino acids long. The germline CDR1 and CDR2 sequences are SGHNT and YYREEE (reference sequence). CDR3 amino acids: CASSKDGQAVYNEQFF. Written as DNA, the CDR3 is TGTGCCAGCAGCAAAGACGGACAGGCAGTGTACAATGAGCAGTTCTTC.

The chain is built from TRBV18 and TRBJ1-1; D call uncertain. V was cut by 2 bases and J by 1 base, with 5 bases left in between. From germline, CDR1 is KGHSH and CDR2 LQKENI. The CDR3 is 13 residues long. The CDR3: CASSPDQNTEAFF. The CDR3 nucleotides are TGTGCCAGCTCACCAGACCAGAACACTGAAGCTTTCTTT.